A single sample is the source of the 18 T cell receptor beta chains below, sequenced in a study of identical twins. In TCRdb, the 5' RACE reads were re-called with MiXCR into one record per CDR3 protein. Among under 350,000 distinct CDR3 sequences listed, 7.5% to 9.5% were seen once. The same sample was also used in a study of yellow fever vaccine responses in identical twins.

The sample taken for sequencing was CD8+ T cells sorted from blood. These TCRs come from a young woman in good health.

This clonotype was counted a few times. The chain has TRBV19 and TRBJ1-5, with D possibly being TRBD1 (6 bases). Trimming shortened V by 7 bases and J by 0 bases, and 13 bases separated the two germline ends. The germline CDR1 and CDR2 sequences are LNHDA and SQIVND (reference sequence). The CDR3 sequence is 15 residues long. The CDR3 loop is CASMWTAISNQPQHF. Written as DNA, the CDR3 is TGTGCCAGTATGTGGACAGCCATTAGCAATCAGCCCCAGCATTTT.

The rearrangement uses TRBV2 and TRBJ2-1; D perhaps matches TRBD2 (5 bases). Germline V CDR1 and CDR2: SNHLY, FYNNEI. Between the trimmed V and J ends, which lost 3 bases and 4 bases, there was a span of 7 bases. The CDR3 is 13 amino acids. For the CDR3, the DNA is TGTGCCAGCAGTGACGTAGCGTACAATGAGCAGTTCTTC. Protein sequence: CASSDVAYNEQFF.

Many counts were recorded for this clonotype. The chain uses TRBV7-9 and TRBJ2-7, with D tentatively TRBD1 (6 bases). The CDR3 length is 12 residues. The V gene lost 9 bases and the J gene lost 3 bases, with 12 bases spanning the gap. Germline V gene lookup returns CDR1 SEHNR and CDR2 FQNEAQ (reference sequence). CDR3 in DNA: TGTGCCAGTAAGGACAGATACTACGAGCAGTACTTC. Its protein product is CASKDRYYEQYF.

This clonotype was detected many times. Here the CDR3 DNA reads TGTGCCATCAGTGAGGCGAGCGGGAGCCCCAATGAGCAGTTCTTC. Protein: CAISEASGSPNEQFF. The chain is built from TRBV10-3 and TRBJ2-1, with TRBD2 identical over 8 bases. Germline lookup yields CDR1 ENHRY and CDR2 SYGVKD. The CDR3 contains 15 residues. V lost 2 bases and J lost 6; bases outside the gene matches: 6.

This clonotype was recorded a few times. The chain uses TRBV11-2 and TRBJ2-5; 16 bases match TRBD2. Germline values: CDR1 SGHAT, CDR2 FQNNGV. V was pared by 5 bases and J by 4 bases, with 7 bases of the junction left unmatched. This CDR3 is built from 17 residues. CDR3 sequence: CASSPGLAGGPGETQYF. Here the CDR3 DNA reads TGTGCCAGCAGCCCGGGACTAGCGGGGGGGCCCGGAGAGACCCAGTACTTC.

The V gene is TRBV27, the J gene TRBJ2-1; D gene ambiguous. This CDR3 spans 14 amino acids. V was shortened by 5 bases and J by 0 bases, with 8 bases between the two germline ends. Looked up from germline, CDR1 is MNHEY and CDR2 is SMNVEV (reference sequence). CDR3 sequence (DNA): TGTGCCAGCAGTCCCCAACGCTCCTACAATGAGCAGTTCTTC. Encoded protein: CASSPQRSYNEQFF.

This clonotype was picked up many times. The chain has TRBV12-3 or TRBV12-4 and TRBJ2-3; D gene ambiguous. V lost 3 bases and J 0 bases, leaving 10 bases between the germline ends. There are 15 residues in the CDR3. DNA for the CDR3: TGTGCCAGCAGTTTTTGGGATTCTAGCACAGATACGCAGTATTTT. It specifies CASSFWDSSTDTQYF.

This clonotype was seen repeatedly, ten times or more. The CDR3 DNA reads as TGCGCCAGCAGCTTCGACCAAGAGACCCAGTACTTC. Amino acid sequence: CASSFDQETQYF. This chain links TRBV5-1 with TRBJ2-5, with D unclear. V gave up 2 bases and J gave up 0 bases, with 2 bases separating them. Per germline, CDR1 SGHRS and CDR2 YFSETQ. This CDR3 contains 12 residues.

This clonotype was picked up many times. This chain joins TRBV5-1 and TRBJ1-2, with a possible D match to TRBD1 (5 bases). V lost 6 bases, J lost 6 bases, and 18 bases lay in between. From germline, CDR1 is SGHRS and CDR2 YFSETQ. The CDR3 runs to 14 residues. CDR3: CASKISQAENGYTF. CDR3 bases: TGCGCCAGCAAAATCTCACAGGCGGAAAATGGCTACACCTTC.

This clonotype was picked up many times. In DNA form, the CDR3 reads TGTGCCAGCAGCTTAGTAGACATTGTCGATGAGCAGTTCTTC. Encoded protein: CASSLVDIVDEQFF. The J gene is TRBJ2-1, the V gene TRBV7-9, with no clear D. V shed 1 base and J shed 8 bases, with 12 bases lying between them. Germline values: CDR1 SEHNR, CDR2 FQNEAQ (reference sequence). The CDR3 loop spans 14 amino acids.

This clonotype came up a few times. This chain uses TRBV7-2 with TRBJ2-7; no definite D call. Trimming took off 1 base at V and 2 bases at J, with 15 bases between the two ends. The CDR3 sequence is 16 residues long. Germline assignment: CDR1 SGHTA and CDR2 FQGNSA. The CDR3 nucleotides read TGTGCCAGCAGCTTAGATCCCCCCTCAGTCCCCTACGAGCAGTACTTC. This sequence encodes CASSLDPPSVPYEQYF.

This chain uses TRBV25-1 with TRBJ2-7; 7 bases align to TRBD2. Germline V gene sequence: CDR1 MGHDK, CDR2 SYGVNS. This CDR3 has 16 amino acids. The ends lost 1 base at V and 2 bases at J; junction bases unmatched: 8. Here the CDR3 DNA reads TGTGCCAGCAGTGAATCGGGAGGACTGTCCGCCTACGAGCAGTACTTC. This gives the protein CASSESGGLSAYEQYF.

This clonotype was counted only a few times. The chain uses TRBV28 and TRBJ1-1; maybe TRBD1 (6 bases). Germline CDR1 MDHEN, CDR2 SYDVKM. V gave up 5 bases and J gave up 4 bases, with 14 bases separating them. The CDR3 sequence is 14 residues long. CDR3 nucleotides: TGTGCCAGCAGTAATAGGGGGGAGGGCACTGAAGCTTTCTTT. Translating gives CASSNRGEGTEAFF.

The table lists this clonotype with a few counts. This chain joins TRBV4-3 and TRBJ2-5; no clear D. The V gene lost 3 bases and the J gene lost 0 bases, with 11 bases spanning the gap. The CDR3 is 15 amino acids. Germline CDR1 is LGHNA and CDR2 is YSLEER. The CDR3 DNA follows: TGCGCCAGCAGCCAGGGTTCGGCGGACCAAGAGACCCAGTACTTC. It translates to CASSQGSADQETQYF.

This sequence joins TRBV11-2 and TRBJ2-7; D not resolved. The V gene lost 1 base and the J gene lost 6 bases, with 7 bases spanning the gap. CDR1 and CDR2 (germline): SGHAT, FQNNGV. The CDR3 extends over 12 amino acids. Here the CDR3 DNA reads TGTGCCAGCAGCTTAGCGGCTCTCGAGCAGTACTTC. Translation gives CASSLAALEQYF.

This clonotype was recorded many times. The chain recombines TRBV20-1 with TRBJ2-5; no firm D call. The CDR3 covers 14 residues. Trimming took 0 bases from V and 2 from J, leaving 10 bases between them. Germline assignment: CDR1 DFQATT and CDR2 SNEGSKA (reference sequence). In nucleotides, the CDR3 is TGCAGTGCTAGAGATCTTAACAGACAAGAGACCCAGTACTTC. Residues: CSARDLNRQETQYF.

The chain combines TRBV4-1 with TRBJ1-2; D gene uncertain. Germline CDR1 and CDR2: MGHRA and YSYEKL. V lost 0 bases and J 4 bases, leaving 6 bases between the germline ends. The CDR3 length is 13 residues. The CDR3 bases are TGCGCCAGCAGCCAAGATCTCCCCTATGGCTACACCTTC. Its protein product is CASSQDLPYGYTF.

This clonotype was detected ten times or more. V and J are TRBV6-2 or TRBV6-3 and TRBJ2-7; D is ambiguous. The length of the CDR3 is 14 residues. V lost 2 bases and J 2 bases, leaving 10 bases between the germline ends. Germline-derived CDR1 and CDR2 are MNHEY and SVGEGT. CDR3 protein: CASSYLRRPYEQYF. CDR3 DNA sequence: TGTGCCAGCAGTTACCTGCGACGACCCTACGAGCAGTACTTC.